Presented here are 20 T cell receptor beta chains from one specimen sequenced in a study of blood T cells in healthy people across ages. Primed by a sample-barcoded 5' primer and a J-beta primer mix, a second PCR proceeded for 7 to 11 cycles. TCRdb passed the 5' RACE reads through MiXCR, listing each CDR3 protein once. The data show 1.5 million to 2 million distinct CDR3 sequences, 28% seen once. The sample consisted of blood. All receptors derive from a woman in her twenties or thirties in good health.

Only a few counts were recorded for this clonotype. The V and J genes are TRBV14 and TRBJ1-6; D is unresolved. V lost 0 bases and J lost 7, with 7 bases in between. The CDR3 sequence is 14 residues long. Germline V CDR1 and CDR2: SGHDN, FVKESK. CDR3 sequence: CASSQERGNSPLHF. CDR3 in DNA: TGTGCCAGCAGCCAAGAAAGAGGGAATTCACCCCTCCACTTT.

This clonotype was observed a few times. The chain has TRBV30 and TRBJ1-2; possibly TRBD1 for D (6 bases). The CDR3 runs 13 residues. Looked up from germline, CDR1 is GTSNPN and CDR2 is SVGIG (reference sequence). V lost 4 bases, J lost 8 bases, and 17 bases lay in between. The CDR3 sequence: CAWTPGHRGGYTF. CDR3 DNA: TGTGCCTGGACCCCGGGACATCGAGGAGGCTACACCTTC.

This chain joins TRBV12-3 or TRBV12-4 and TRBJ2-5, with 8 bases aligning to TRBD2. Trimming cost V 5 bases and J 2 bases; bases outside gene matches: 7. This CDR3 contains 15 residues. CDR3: CASSRPQREQETQYF. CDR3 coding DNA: TGTGCCAGCAGTCGCCCTCAGCGGGAGCAAGAGACCCAGTACTTC.

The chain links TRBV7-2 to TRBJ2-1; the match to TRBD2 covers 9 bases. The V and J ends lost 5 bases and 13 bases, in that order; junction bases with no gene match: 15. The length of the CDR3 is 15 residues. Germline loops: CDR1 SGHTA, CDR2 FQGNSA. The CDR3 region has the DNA TGTGCCAGCAGCACCAATAGCGGGAGCGGAGAGACCCAGTTCTTC. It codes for CASSTNSGSGETQFF.

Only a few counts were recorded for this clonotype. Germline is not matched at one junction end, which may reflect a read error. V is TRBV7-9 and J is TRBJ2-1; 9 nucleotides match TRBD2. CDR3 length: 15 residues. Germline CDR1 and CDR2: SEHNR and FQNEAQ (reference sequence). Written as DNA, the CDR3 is TGTGCCGGCAGCGGCATGACTAGCGGTTTGGATGAGCAGTTCTTC. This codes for CAGSGMTSGLDEQFF.

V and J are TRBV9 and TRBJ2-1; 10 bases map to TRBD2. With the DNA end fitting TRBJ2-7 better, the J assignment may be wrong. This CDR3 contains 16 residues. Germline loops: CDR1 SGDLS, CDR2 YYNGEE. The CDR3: CASSVALAGADNEQYF. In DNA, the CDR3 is TGTGCCAGCAGCGTAGCTCTAGCGGGGGCCGACAATGAGCAGTACTTC.

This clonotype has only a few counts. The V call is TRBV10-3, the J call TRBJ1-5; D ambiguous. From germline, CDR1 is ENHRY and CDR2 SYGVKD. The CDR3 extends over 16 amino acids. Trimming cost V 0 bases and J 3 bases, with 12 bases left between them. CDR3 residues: CAISESWSVPNQPQHF. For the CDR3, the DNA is TGTGCCATCAGTGAGTCCTGGTCGGTGCCCAATCAGCCCCAGCATTTT.

CDR3 amino acids: CATSTGGQQETQYF. The CDR3, as DNA: TGTGCCACCAGCACCGGGGGCCAGCAAGAGACCCAGTACTTC. The chain carries TRBV15 and TRBJ2-5; tentatively, D is TRBD1 or TRBD2 (6 bases each). V dropped 4 bases and J dropped 2 bases, with 11 bases sitting between them. This CDR3 has 14 amino acids. From germline, CDR1 is LNHNV and CDR2 YYDKDF (reference sequence).

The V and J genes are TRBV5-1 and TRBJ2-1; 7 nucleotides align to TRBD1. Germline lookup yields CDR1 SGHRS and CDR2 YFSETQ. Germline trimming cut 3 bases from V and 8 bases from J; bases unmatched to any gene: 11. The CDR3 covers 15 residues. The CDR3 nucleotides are TGCGCCAGCAGCTCCGGGATCCCAGGGGGATATGAGCAGTTCTTC. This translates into CASSSGIPGGYEQFF.

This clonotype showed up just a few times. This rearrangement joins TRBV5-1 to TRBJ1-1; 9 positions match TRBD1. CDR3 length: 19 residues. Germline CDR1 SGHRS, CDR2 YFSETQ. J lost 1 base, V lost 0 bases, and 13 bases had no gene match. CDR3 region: CASSLGSYRGLGKNTEAFF. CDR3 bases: TGCGCCAGCAGCTTGGGATCCTACAGGGGGCTCGGGAAGAACACTGAAGCTTTCTTT.

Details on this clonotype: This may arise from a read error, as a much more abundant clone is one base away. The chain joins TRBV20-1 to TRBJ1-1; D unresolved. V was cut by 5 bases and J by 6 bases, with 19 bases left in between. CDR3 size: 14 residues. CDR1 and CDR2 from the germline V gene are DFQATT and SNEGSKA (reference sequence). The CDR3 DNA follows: TGCAGTGCTTTCCCCCCACGAGGTGGCGCTGAAGCTTTCTTT. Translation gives CSAFPPRGGAEAFF.

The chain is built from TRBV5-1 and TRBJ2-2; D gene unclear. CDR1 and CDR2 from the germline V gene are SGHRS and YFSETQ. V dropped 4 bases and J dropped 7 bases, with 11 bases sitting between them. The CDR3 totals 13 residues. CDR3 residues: CASSSQPSGELFF. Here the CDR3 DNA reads TGCGCCAGCAGCAGTCAACCGAGCGGGGAGCTGTTTTTT. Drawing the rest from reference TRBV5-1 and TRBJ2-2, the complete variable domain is KAGVTQTPRYLIKTRGQQVTLSCSPISGHRSVSWYQQTPGQGLQFLFEYFSETQRNKGNFPGRFSGRQFSNSRSEMNVSTLELGDSALYLCASSSQPSGELFFGEGSRLTVL.

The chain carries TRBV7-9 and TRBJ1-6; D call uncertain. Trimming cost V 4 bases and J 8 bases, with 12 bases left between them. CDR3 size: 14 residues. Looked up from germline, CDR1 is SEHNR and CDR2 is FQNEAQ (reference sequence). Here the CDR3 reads CASSSAWTDSPLHF. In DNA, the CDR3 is TGTGCCAGCAGCTCAGCCTGGACGGATTCACCCCTCCACTTT.

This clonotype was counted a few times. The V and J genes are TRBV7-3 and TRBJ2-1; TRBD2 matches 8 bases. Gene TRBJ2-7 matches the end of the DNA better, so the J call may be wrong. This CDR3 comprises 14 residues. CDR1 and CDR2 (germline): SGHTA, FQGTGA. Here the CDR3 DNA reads TGTGCCAGCAGTCGGGGGGGCTCCTACAATGAGCAGTACTTC. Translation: CASSRGGSYNEQYF.

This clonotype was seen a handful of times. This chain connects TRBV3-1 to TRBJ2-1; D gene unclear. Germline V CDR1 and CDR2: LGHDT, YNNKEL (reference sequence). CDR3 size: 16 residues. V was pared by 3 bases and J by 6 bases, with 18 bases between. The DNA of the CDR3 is TGTGCCAGCAGCCAGCCCTTTATAGCAAATTCCAATGAGCAGTTCTTC. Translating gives CASSQPFIANSNEQFF.

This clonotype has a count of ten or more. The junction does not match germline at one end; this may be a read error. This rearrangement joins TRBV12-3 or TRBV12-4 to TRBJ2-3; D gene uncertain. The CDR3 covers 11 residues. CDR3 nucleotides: TGTGCCAGCAGCTTAGCAGATACGCAGTATTTT. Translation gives CASSLADTQYF.

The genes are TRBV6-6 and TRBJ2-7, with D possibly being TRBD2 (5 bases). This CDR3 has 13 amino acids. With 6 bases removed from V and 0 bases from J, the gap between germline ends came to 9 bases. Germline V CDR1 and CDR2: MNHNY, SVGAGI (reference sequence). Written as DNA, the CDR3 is TGTGCCAGCAGAGGACGGGGCTCCTACGAGCAGTACTTC. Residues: CASRGRGSYEQYF.

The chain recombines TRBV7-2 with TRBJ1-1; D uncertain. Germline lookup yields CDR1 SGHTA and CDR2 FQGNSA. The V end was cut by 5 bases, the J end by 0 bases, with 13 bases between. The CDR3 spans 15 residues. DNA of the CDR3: TGTGCCAGCAGCAAACGGAGTTCCCTGAACACTGAAGCTTTCTTT. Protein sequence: CASSKRSSLNTEAFF.

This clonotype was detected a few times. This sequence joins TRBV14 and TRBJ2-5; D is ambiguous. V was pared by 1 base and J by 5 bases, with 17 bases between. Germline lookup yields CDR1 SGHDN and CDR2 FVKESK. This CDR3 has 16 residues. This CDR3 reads CASSQGFNPMGETQYF. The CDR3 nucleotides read TGTGCCAGCAGCCAAGGGTTCAATCCAATGGGGGAGACCCAGTACTTC.

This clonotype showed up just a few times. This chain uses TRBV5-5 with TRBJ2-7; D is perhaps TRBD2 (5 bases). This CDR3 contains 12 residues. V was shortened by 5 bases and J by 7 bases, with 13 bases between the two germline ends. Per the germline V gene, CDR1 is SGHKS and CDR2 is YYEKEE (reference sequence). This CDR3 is CASRLRAGEQYF. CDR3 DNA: TGTGCCAGCAGATTGCGGGCCGGGGAGCAGTACTTC. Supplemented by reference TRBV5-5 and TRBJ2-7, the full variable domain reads DAGVTQSPTHLIKTRGQQVTLRCSPISGHKSVSWYQQVLGQGPQFIFQYYEKEERGRGNFPDRFSARQFPNYSSELNVNALLLGDSALYLCASRLRAGEQYFGPGTRLTVT.